This T cell receptor (beta chain) was identified in a study of tumor-infiltrating lymphocytes in oesophageal squamous cell carcinoma. This clonotype was counted only a few times. TCRdb ran MiXCR on the PCR reads and lists one entry per CDR3 protein. The data show roughly 14,000 distinct CDR3 sequences, with 46% seen just once and roughly half held by the top ten. This CDR3 contains 16 residues. The ends lost 4 bases at V and 2 bases at J; junction bases unmatched: 8. Germline V lookup: CDR1 MDHEN, CDR2 SYDVKM. What was sequenced was blood. The receptor comes from a male donor with esophageal squamous cell carcinoma. The rearrangement uses TRBV28 and TRBJ2-3, with TRBD2 identical over 8 bases. The CDR3 loop reads CASSSPLAVLTDTQYF. The CDR3 bases are TGTGCCAGCAGTTCCCCACTAGCGGTCCTCACAGATACGCAGTATTTT.